The 12 T cell receptor beta chains below come from one sample, sequenced in a study of blood T cell repertoires in COVID-19 (TCRdb year 2020). The library was obtained by the immunoSEQ multiplex PCR assay. TCRdb holds this immuneACCESS table with in-frame rearrangements only. Some clones are missing; in checked studies, unresolved V genes explain under half, and the rest has no known cause. The sample contains about 300,000 clones, just under 90% of them found a single time. The ten largest clonotypes hold 6.3% of the sample. The source material was peripheral blood. These receptors originate from a woman aged 45-65 years with COVID-19, enrolled during active disease.

This chain uses TRBV6-5 with TRBJ2-7; 11 bases align to TRBD2. The CDR3 sequence is 11 residues long. Germline CDR1 and CDR2: MNHEY and SVGAGI. The ends lost 11 bases at V and 11 bases at J; junction bases unmatched: 8. The CDR3, as DNA: TGTGCCTCGGCTAGCGGGAGGTGGAAGTACTTC. It yields the protein CASASGRWKYF.

The CDR3 DNA reads TGCGCCAGCAGCCGGGACAGAGTTATTAACACCGGGGAGCTGTTTTTT. The encoded protein is CASSRDRVINTGELFF. J is TRBJ2-2 and V is TRBV5-1; 7 positions match TRBD1. V lost 4 bases, J lost 2 bases, and 8 bases stayed unmatched. Per the germline V gene, CDR1 is SGHRS and CDR2 is YFSETQ. The CDR3 loop spans 16 amino acids. Supplemented by reference TRBV5-1 and TRBJ2-2, the full variable domain reads KAGVTQTPRYLIKTRGQQVTLSCSPISGHRSVSWYQQTPGQGLQFLFEYFSETQRNKGNFPGRFSGRQFSNSRSEMNVSTLELGDSALYLCASSRDRVINTGELFFGEGSRLTVL.

This chain uses TRBV3-1 (or the pseudogene TRBV3-2) with TRBJ2-1; 8 nucleotides match TRBD2. The germline V gene has CDR1 LGHDT and CDR2 YNNKEL (reference sequence). V lost 0 bases, J lost 4 bases, and 8 bases stayed unmatched. The CDR3 contains 17 residues. CDR3 loop: CASSQDLIASGYNEQFF. The CDR3 coding sequence is TGTGCCAGCAGCCAAGATTTGATAGCTAGCGGGTACAATGAGCAGTTCTTC.

The gene calls are TRBV6-5 and TRBJ2-7; D perhaps matches TRBD2 (6 bases). Deletions cut 6 bases from V and 5 bases from J, with 14 bases between. Looked up from germline, CDR1 is MNHEY and CDR2 is SVGAGI. This CDR3 spans 13 amino acids. CDR3 coding DNA: TGTGCCAGCAGATCACCCGGGAGCAACGAGCAGTACTTC. Its protein is CASRSPGSNEQYF.

The table lists this clone with a count of one. This chain connects TRBV4-1 to TRBJ1-1; D is uncertain. Trimming left V 4 bases short and J 5 bases short, with 14 bases between. In germline, CDR1 is MGHRA, CDR2 YSYEKL. This CDR3 comprises 14 residues. CDR3 region: CASSRRGDRTEAFF. CDR3 nucleotides: TGCGCCAGCAGCCGCCGGGGAGATCGGACTGAAGCTTTCTTT.

This chain uses TRBV5-6 with TRBJ1-4, with TRBD1 identical over 8 bases. CDR1 SGHDT and CDR2 YYEEEE come from the germline V gene. V shed 3 bases, J shed 5 bases, and the junction held 9 bases outside the gene matches. The CDR3 contains 16 residues. The CDR3 loop reads CASSSTGQGLNEKLFF. CDR3 coding DNA: TGTGCCAGCAGCTCGACTGGACAGGGTCTGAATGAAAAACTGTTTTTT. The full variable domain, its missing parts supplied by reference TRBV5-6 and TRBJ1-4, is DAGVTQSPTHLIKTRGQQVTLRCSPKSGHDTVSWYQQALGQGPQFIFQYYEEEERQRGNFPDRFSGHQFPNYSSELNVNALLLGDSALYLCASSSTGQGLNEKLFFGSGTQLSVL.

This chain connects TRBV30 to TRBJ1-1, with 7 nucleotides matching TRBD1. V lost 0 bases, J lost 5 bases, and 15 bases stayed unmatched. CDR1 is GTSNPN and CDR2 is SVGIG in the germline V gene (reference sequence). There are 17 residues in the CDR3. CDR3 nucleotide sequence: TGTGCCTGGAGTGTACGGTGGAAGAAGGGGGCAAAGACTGAAGCTTTCTTT. Translating gives CAWSVRWKKGAKTEAFF.

J is TRBJ1-1 and V is TRBV7-3, with a tentative D call TRBD1 (6 bases). The CDR3 totals 15 residues. Trimming took 2 bases from V and 1 from J, leaving 11 bases between them. Germline CDR1 and CDR2: SGHTA and FQGTGA. This CDR3 is CASSLGSRGNTEAFF. CDR3 in DNA: TGTGCCAGCAGCTTAGGGTCCAGGGGGAACACTGAAGCTTTCTTT. The full variable domain, completed using reference TRBV7-3 and TRBJ1-1, is GAGVSQTPSNKVTEKGKYVELRCDPISGHTALYWYRQSLGQGPEFLIYFQGTGAADDSGLPNDRFFAVRPEGSVSTLKIQRTERGDSAVYLCASSLGSRGNTEAFFGQGTRLTVV.

The V and J genes are TRBV3-1 (or the pseudogene TRBV3-2) and TRBJ1-2; D gene uncertain. The CDR3 has 12 residues. The ends were cut back, 0 bases at V and 8 bases at J, with 7 bases in the middle. CDR1 is LGHDT and CDR2 is YNNKEL in the germline V gene (reference sequence). The CDR3 DNA sequence: TGTGCCAGCAGCCAAGATCCTCAGGGCTACACCTTC. Its protein is CASSQDPQGYTF.

A few counts support this clone. The chain recombines TRBV18 with TRBJ1-3, with 7 bases identical to TRBD1. V was clipped by 3 bases and J by 1 base; unmatched bases: 12. The CDR3 is 18 amino acids. Germline V CDR1 and CDR2: KGHSH, LQKENI. The CDR3 here is CASSPRPNAGGSGNTIYF. In DNA form, the CDR3 reads TGTGCCAGCTCACCGAGACCCAACGCAGGGGGGTCTGGAAACACCATATATTTT.

The chain is built from TRBV7-2 and TRBJ1-1, with a weak D call TRBD1 (5 bases). This CDR3 region has 14 residues. Trimming pared 1 base from V and 5 bases from J, leaving 11 bases between. Per germline, CDR1 SGHTA and CDR2 FQGNSA. The CDR3 DNA follows: TGTGCCAGCAGCTTAGTAGGGGTTGGGACTGAAGCTTTCTTT. Protein: CASSLVGVGTEAFF.

The rearrangement links TRBV6-2 or TRBV6-3 to TRBJ2-7, with D possibly being TRBD1 (6 bases). Germline loops: CDR1 MNHEY, CDR2 SVGEGT. The V end was cut by 4 bases, the J end by 2 bases, with 12 bases between. The CDR3 runs 14 residues. The CDR3 DNA sequence: TGTGCCAGCAGTTGGACAGAAATAACCTACGAGCAGTACTTC. Translated, it gives CASSWTEITYEQYF.